The subject of this entry is one TCR beta chain. Profiling of TCR beta VDJ combinations and CDR3 sequences used genomic DNA as template. From the reads, TCRdb called clonotypes with MiXCR, one entry per CDR3 protein. Among hundreds of thousands of distinct CDR3 sequences listed, about a third were seen once. The data belong to a study of CD8+CD57+ T cells in acquired aplastic anemia. Patients chosen for sequencing had shown CD8+CD57+ cell expansion by flow cytometry. The length of the CDR3 is 13 residues. V was pared by 4 bases and J by 6 bases, with 13 bases between. CDR1 and CDR2 from the germline V gene are SGDLS and YYNGEE.

Sequencing was carried out using sorted CD4+, CD8+, or CD8+CD57+ T cells (not recorded which) from PBMCs. The V call is TRBV9, the J call TRBJ1-2, with D perhaps TRBD1 (5 bases). This receptor was identified in a human donor with aplastic anemia. CDR3 protein: CASSKDRDHGYTF. The CDR3 coding sequence is TGTGCCAGCAGCAAAGACAGAGACCATGGCTACACCTTC.